Following are 19 T cell receptor beta chains from one sample sequenced in a study of blood T cell repertoires in COVID-19. The protocol was immunoSEQ multiplex PCR, while the TCRdb copy is restricted to in-frame clones and leaves out a portion. Found here are 200,000 to 250,000 clones, more than 80% of them singletons; the top ten hold around 9%. Sequencing was performed on PBMCs or T cells enriched from blood (not recorded which). The receptors come from a man aged 40-49 years who had recovered from COVID-19.

V is TRBV6-2 or TRBV6-3 and J is TRBJ2-7, with a tentative D call TRBD1 (5 bases). The CDR3 is made up of 13 amino acids. V gave up 4 bases and J gave up 7 bases, with 14 bases separating them. Per the germline V gene, CDR1 is MNHEY and CDR2 is SVGEGT. The CDR3: CASSWAGLGEQYF. CDR3 bases: TGTGCCAGCAGTTGGGCAGGGTTGGGGGAGCAGTACTTC.

The J gene is TRBJ2-7, the V gene TRBV27; possibly TRBD1 for D (6 bases). Germline V gives CDR1 MNHEY, CDR2 SMNVEV (reference sequence). The CDR3 has 16 amino acids. The ends were cut back, 5 bases at V and 5 bases at J, with 22 bases in the middle. The CDR3 reads CASSRGRDTFGDEQYF. The CDR3, as DNA: TGTGCCAGCAGTAGGGGACGGGACACCTTTGGAGACGAGCAGTACTTC.

This clone was counted only a few times. This chain joins TRBV4-1 and TRBJ1-2, with TRBD1 matching over 10 bases. This CDR3 contains 15 residues. In germline, CDR1 is MGHRA, CDR2 YSYEKL. V was pared by 0 bases and J by 4 bases, with 2 bases of the junction left unmatched. CDR3 sequence reads: CASSQDGQGGYGYTF. The DNA for the CDR3 is TGCGCCAGCAGCCAAGATGGACAGGGGGGCTATGGCTACACCTTC.

The chain carries TRBV6-5 and TRBJ1-1, with 10 nucleotides matching TRBD1. Germline V gives CDR1 MNHEY, CDR2 SVGAGI. The CDR3 is 13 amino acids. V was clipped by 10 bases and J by 1 base; unmatched bases: 3. CDR3 DNA: TGTGCCACCTGGGACAGGGGGAACACTGAAGCTTTCTTT. Translation: CATWDRGNTEAFF.

The chain carries TRBV19 and TRBJ1-2; 7 bases are a match to TRBD1. Per germline, CDR1 LNHDA and CDR2 SQIVND (reference sequence). The CDR3 has 19 amino acids. V was pared by 6 bases and J by 2 bases, with 21 bases of the junction left unmatched. CDR3 amino acids: CASRQPTGQTNYANYGYTF. CDR3 DNA: TGTGCCAGTAGGCAACCTACGGGACAGACAAACTATGCCAACTATGGCTACACCTTC.

The gene calls are TRBV5-1 and TRBJ2-5; TRBD1 might be the D (6 bases). CDR3 length: 14 amino acids. Per germline, CDR1 SGHRS and CDR2 YFSETQ. V was pared by 3 bases and J by 0 bases, with 9 bases between. CDR3 region: CASSSGQYQETQYF. As DNA, the CDR3 is TGCGCCAGCAGCTCTGGACAGTACCAAGAGACCCAGTACTTC.

The chain links TRBV7-7 to TRBJ2-2, with a weak D call TRBD2 (6 bases). CDR3 size: 16 residues. Trimming removed 5 bases at V and 1 base at J, with 14 bases between. Germline CDR1 SSHAT, CDR2 FNYEAQ (reference sequence). CDR3 DNA: TGTGCCAGCAGCCCGATCGGCGGGGTGAACACCGGGGAGCTGTTTTTT. As protein: CASSPIGGVNTGELFF.

V and J are TRBV15 and TRBJ1-6, with TRBD1 matching 9 bases. Trimming cost V 1 base and J 3 bases; bases outside gene matches: 10. This CDR3 spans 19 amino acids. Germline V gene sequence: CDR1 LNHNV, CDR2 YYDKDF (reference sequence). Here the CDR3 reads CATSRGGQGRGGYNSPLHF. CDR3 DNA: TGTGCCACCAGCAGAGGGGGACAGGGAAGAGGTGGCTATAATTCACCCCTCCACTTT.

The V gene is TRBV6-5, the J gene TRBJ1-5; 8 nucleotides line up with TRBD1. V shed 4 bases and J 5 bases; nucleotides not matched to a gene: 7. The CDR3 is 15 amino acids. From germline, CDR1 is MNHEY and CDR2 SVGAGI. Written as DNA, the CDR3 is TGTGCCAGCAGTTTAGATGACAGGGGAGATCAGCCCCAGCATTTT. This encodes CASSLDDRGDQPQHF.

The chain recombines TRBV4-1 with TRBJ2-5; TRBD2 agrees at 9 bases. Germline V gene data show CDR1 as MGHRA and CDR2 as YSYEKL. V lost 3 bases, J lost 4 bases, and 9 bases stayed unmatched. CDR3 size: 16 residues. The CDR3 loop is CASSQELGLAGETQYF. The CDR3 DNA reads as TGCGCCAGCAGCCAGGAACTGGGACTAGCCGGAGAGACCCAGTACTTC.

The J gene is TRBJ1-5, the V gene TRBV19; no reliable D call. This CDR3 has 14 amino acids. V was cut by 0 bases and J by 5 bases, with 8 bases left in between. Germline CDR1 LNHDA, CDR2 SQIVND (reference sequence). CDR3 sequence (DNA): TGTGCCAGTAGTATAGATCGAGCGGATCAGCCCCAGCATTTT. Its protein is CASSIDRADQPQHF.

This chain links TRBV5-4 with TRBJ2-5; 10 bases match TRBD1. The V gene end was trimmed by 4 bases and the J gene end by 5 bases; junction bases not matched to a gene: 11. Germline lookup yields CDR1 SGHNT and CDR2 YYREEE (reference sequence). The CDR3 runs to 16 residues. CDR3 coding DNA: TGTGCCAGCAGCCCCGACAGGGGGCTGGTAATTGAGACCCAGTACTTC. This translates into CASSPDRGLVIETQYF.

This rearrangement joins TRBV14 to TRBJ1-1; no clear D. This CDR3 has 14 residues. The V and J ends lost 2 bases and 3 bases respectively, with 10 bases between them. From germline, CDR1 is SGHDN and CDR2 FVKESK. CDR3 bases: TGTGCCAGCAGCCAACGGGAGTCCTACACTGAAGCTTTCTTT. Translating it yields CASSQRESYTEAFF.

The CDR3 here is CASSFAKRKGQRKLFF. The CDR3 DNA reads as TGTGCCAGCAGTTTCGCAAAACGTAAGGGACAGCGAAAACTGTTTTTT. J is TRBJ1-4 and V is TRBV6-5, with TRBD1 matching over 7 bases. From germline, CDR1 is MNHEY and CDR2 SVGAGI. This CDR3 spans 16 amino acids. Unmatched junction bases numbered 15, after V lost 4 bases and J lost 10 bases.

The rearrangement joins TRBV5-1 to TRBJ1-3; 7 nucleotides match TRBD1. This CDR3 is built from 15 residues. V lost 4 bases, J lost 3 bases, and 7 bases stayed unmatched. CDR1 and CDR2 (germline): SGHRS, YFSETQ. CDR3 DNA sequence: TGCGCCAGCAGCGCGACTTGGGACAGTGGAAACACCATATATTTT. Translation: CASSATWDSGNTIYF.

The chain recombines TRBV5-6 with TRBJ2-7, with D tentatively TRBD1 (7 bases). Trimming took off 0 bases at V and 6 bases at J, with 19 bases between the two ends. The germline CDR1 and CDR2 sequences are SGHDT and YYEEEE. The CDR3 totals 16 residues. For the CDR3, the DNA is TGTGCCAGCAGCTTGGGAGCAGGGGGGAGGACCAGCGAGCAGTACTTC. This encodes CASSLGAGGRTSEQYF.

CDR3 nucleotide sequence: TGCAGCGTCCAAGGGGGGGATGCGGGAGCCTACGAGCAGTACTTC. This gives the protein CSVQGGDAGAYEQYF. V and J are TRBV29-1 and TRBJ2-7; the D gene is possibly TRBD2 (7 bases). Germline lookup yields CDR1 SQVTM and CDR2 ANQGSEA. The V and J ends lost 6 bases and 2 bases respectively, with 20 bases between them. This CDR3 is 15 amino acids long.

The CDR3 nucleotides read TGTGCCAGCAGACAAACTAGGATTTCCCAAGAGACCCAGTACTTC. It encodes CASRQTRISQETQYF. The V call is TRBV7-8, the J call TRBJ2-5, with a possible D match to TRBD2 (5 bases). V was trimmed by 6 bases and J by 1 base, leaving 15 bases between them. Germline CDR1 reads SGHVS; CDR2 reads FQNEAQ. The CDR3 contains 15 residues.

V usage is TRBV18 and J usage is TRBJ2-3; D ambiguous. The CDR3 is 11 residues long. CDR1 is KGHSH and CDR2 is LQKENI in the germline V gene. Trimming shortened V by 6 bases and J by 6 bases, and 7 bases separated the two germline ends. The CDR3, as DNA: TGTGCCAGCTCCCCGTCGGATACGCAGTATTTT. Encoded protein: CASSPSDTQYF.